Shown below are 19 T cell receptor beta chains from a single sample sequenced in a study of T cells in narcolepsy. The protocol was immunoSEQ multiplex PCR, while the TCRdb copy is restricted to in-frame clones and leaves out a portion. Altogether 25,000 to 35,000 clones are present, 70% to 80% being singletons, with the ten largest covering 6.6%. The sequenced sample was memory (CD45RA-) CD4+ T cells from blood. These receptors all come from a human donor in good health.

The chain recombines TRBV11-2 with TRBJ1-2; a weak D match, TRBD1 (5 bases). The CDR3 totals 14 residues. Deletions cut 4 bases from V and 5 bases from J, with 14 bases between. CDR1 and CDR2 from the germline V gene are SGHAT and FQNNGV. This chain's CDR3 is CASSSSAGKYGYTF. CDR3 nucleotide sequence: TGTGCCAGCAGCTCCTCGGCAGGGAAGTATGGCTACACCTTC.

This clone was counted between two and nine times. This chain connects TRBV18 to TRBJ2-2, with 7 positions matching TRBD2. Germline V gives CDR1 KGHSH, CDR2 LQKENI. V lost 2 bases and J lost 7; bases outside the gene matches: 7. CDR3 length: 15 amino acids. In DNA, the CDR3 is TGTGCCAGCTCACCATTGGGAGGGGCGAGCGGGGAGCTGTTTTTT. Encoded protein: CASSPLGGASGELFF.

The V and J genes are TRBV4-1 and TRBJ1-6; 7 nucleotides agree with TRBD1. Germline V gene data show CDR1 as MGHRA and CDR2 as YSYEKL. The CDR3 is 14 residues long. The junction had 4 bases not matched to a gene; V was cut back by 4 bases and J by 7 bases. CDR3 in DNA: TGCGCCAGCAGCCCGGGACAGCCCAATTCACCCCTCCACTTT. Its translation is CASSPGQPNSPLHF.

This chain joins TRBV4-1 and TRBJ1-3; 7 bases are shared with TRBD1. The CDR3 loop spans 15 amino acids. Germline lookup yields CDR1 MGHRA and CDR2 YSYEKL. Unmatched junction bases numbered 8, after V lost 6 bases and J lost 3 bases. The CDR3 bases are TGCGCCAGCAGTCTGACAGGGACTTATGGAAACACCATATATTTT. Amino acids: CASSLTGTYGNTIYF.

CDR3 protein: CASSVLYGYTF. The CDR3 nucleotides are TGTGCCAGCAGTGTTCTCTATGGCTACACCTTC. The chain carries TRBV2 and TRBJ1-2, with D unclear. V gave up 4 bases and J gave up 4 bases, with 4 bases separating them. CDR1 and CDR2 (germline): SNHLY, FYNNEI. The CDR3 totals 11 residues. Full variable domain (remainder filled in from reference TRBV2 and TRBJ1-2): EPEVTQTPSHQVTQMGQEVILRCVPISNHLYFYWYRQILGQKVEFLVSFYNNEISEKSEIFDDQFSVERPDGSNFTLKIRSTKLEDSAMYFCASSVLYGYTFGSGTRLTVV.

The chain couples TRBV6-6 to TRBJ1-2; D gene uncertain. Germline CDR1 MNHNY, CDR2 SVGAGI (reference sequence). The CDR3 has 13 residues. V was pared by 7 bases and J by 7 bases, with 16 bases between. The CDR3, as DNA: TGTGCCAGCACCGACCCGGGAGGCTGTGGCTACACCTTC. Amino acid sequence: CASTDPGGCGYTF.

The chain uses TRBV5-4 and TRBJ2-5; possible D gene TRBD2, 5 bases. Trimming removed 3 bases from V and 1 base from J, with 13 bases in between. Looked up from germline, CDR1 is SGHNT and CDR2 is YYREEE (reference sequence). The CDR3 totals 15 residues. This CDR3 reads CASSSSGRAQETQYF. In DNA, the CDR3 is TGTGCCAGCAGCTCGTCCGGGCGGGCCCAAGAGACCCAGTACTTC.

This rearrangement joins TRBV19 to TRBJ1-5; maybe TRBD1 (5 bases). Germline assignment: CDR1 LNHDA and CDR2 SQIVND (reference sequence). This CDR3 is 15 amino acids long. Trimming removed 2 bases from V and 2 bases from J, with 10 bases in between. Here the CDR3 reads CASSIIGGGNQPQHF. The CDR3 coding sequence is TGTGCCAGTAGTATAATCGGGGGTGGCAATCAGCCCCAGCATTTT.

This rearrangement joins TRBV11-2 to TRBJ2-7, with 8 bases fitting TRBD2. Germline values: CDR1 SGHAT, CDR2 FQNNGV. This CDR3 contains 13 residues. V lost 6 bases to trimming and J lost 8 bases; unmatched junction nucleotides: 9. The CDR3 sequence: CASSYTGGWKQYF. The CDR3 region has the DNA TGTGCCAGCAGTTATACGGGGGGGTGGAAGCAGTACTTC.

The chain employs TRBV9 and TRBJ1-6; D might be TRBD1 (5 bases). This CDR3 has 15 residues. V shed 0 bases and J shed 8 bases, with 12 bases lying between them. Per the germline V gene, CDR1 is SGDLS and CDR2 is YYNGEE. The CDR3, as DNA: TGTGCCAGCAGCGTAGAGCCAAGGGGTGATTCACCCCTCCACTTT. Translating it yields CASSVEPRGDSPLHF. The variable domain in full, with the rest retrieved from reference TRBV9 and TRBJ1-6, is DSGVTQTPKHLITATGQRVTLRCSPRSGDLSVYWYQQSLDQGLQFLIQYYNGEERAKGNILERFSAQQFPDLHSELNLSSLELGDSALYFCASSVEPRGDSPLHFGNGTRLTVT.

V gene TRBV9 combines with J gene TRBJ1-1; D is possibly TRBD1 (5 bases). V shed 3 bases and J shed 5 bases, with 17 bases lying between them. Germline values: CDR1 SGDLS, CDR2 YYNGEE. This CDR3 is 15 amino acids long. The CDR3 nucleotides are TGTGCCAGCAGCGCACAGAGGGGCGGAGGGACTGAAGCTTTCTTT. Its translation is CASSAQRGGGTEAFF.

The rearrangement joins TRBV27 to TRBJ2-5; D unresolved. The germline CDR1 and CDR2 sequences are MNHEY and SMNVEV (reference sequence). V was clipped by 5 bases and J by 2 bases, with 6 bases between them. The CDR3 runs 12 residues. CDR3 in DNA: TGTGCCAGCAGTCGGCAACAAGAGACCCAGTACTTC. Protein: CASSRQQETQYF.

Here the CDR3 DNA reads TGTGCCAGCAGCTTAACCCTGACATACAATGAGCAGTTCTTC. It codes for CASSLTLTYNEQFF. This sequence joins TRBV11-1 and TRBJ2-1; D ambiguous. Per germline, CDR1 SGHAT and CDR2 FQDESV (reference sequence). V lost 2 bases and J lost 4, with 9 bases in between. The length of the CDR3 is 14 residues.

The table lists this clone with a few counts. The rearrangement joins TRBV27 to TRBJ2-7; D perhaps matches TRBD1 (6 bases). The germline V gene has CDR1 MNHEY and CDR2 SMNVEV (reference sequence). The CDR3 has 12 residues. The germline V and J ends were trimmed by 6 bases and 7 bases, with 13 bases remaining between them. CDR3 in amino acids: CASSGQFQEQYF. The CDR3 DNA reads TGTGCCAGCAGCGGACAGTTCCAGGAGCAGTACTTC.

The chain carries TRBV19 and TRBJ2-2; D is possibly TRBD1 (5 bases). V was clipped by 8 bases and J by 5 bases, with 18 bases between them. The CDR3 loop spans 15 amino acids. CDR1 is LNHDA, CDR2 SQIVND, per germline (reference sequence). CDR3 residues: CASHTSRAGTGELFF. The CDR3 nucleotides are TGTGCCAGTCACACATCCCGGGCAGGGACCGGGGAGCTGTTTTTT.

V and J are TRBV7-2 and TRBJ1-4, with 7 nucleotides matching TRBD1. Trimming cost V 5 bases and J 4 bases; bases outside gene matches: 4. The CDR3 is made up of 14 amino acids. Germline V lookup: CDR1 SGHTA, CDR2 FQGNSA. The CDR3 sequence: CASSPGQLNEKLFF. CDR3 DNA: TGTGCCAGCAGCCCGGGACAGCTTAATGAAAAACTGTTTTTT.

The chain recombines TRBV7-8 with TRBJ2-1; 7 bases align to TRBD1. This CDR3 contains 19 residues. CDR1 and CDR2 (germline): SGHVS, FQNEAQ. Unmatched junction bases numbered 16, after V lost 4 bases and J lost 1 base. The DNA for the CDR3 is TGTGCCAGCAGCTACAGGGGCGGAACGGGAATCGTGTCCTACAATGAGCAGTTCTTC. Its protein product is CASSYRGGTGIVSYNEQFF.

This clone was detected once. The chain couples TRBV9 to TRBJ1-2; D is undetermined. V was trimmed by 4 bases and J by 4 bases, leaving 14 bases between them. The CDR3 has 14 amino acids. CDR1 is SGDLS and CDR2 is YYNGEE in the germline V gene. This CDR3 reads CASSPRAVVYGYTF. CDR3 nucleotides: TGTGCCAGCAGCCCACGGGCCGTGGTCTATGGCTACACCTTC. The entire variable domain, with the rest obtained from reference TRBV9 and TRBJ1-2, is as follows: DSGVTQTPKHLITATGQRVTLRCSPRSGDLSVYWYQQSLDQGLQFLIQYYNGEERAKGNILERFSAQQFPDLHSELNLSSLELGDSALYFCASSPRAVVYGYTFGSGTRLTVV.

The count of this clone is one. The chain has TRBV28 and TRBJ1-3; the D gene is possibly TRBD1 (5 bases). The CDR3 is made up of 14 amino acids. Germline CDR1 is MDHEN and CDR2 is SYDVKM. With 2 bases removed from V and 2 bases from J, the gap between germline ends came to 7 bases. The CDR3 loop is CASSLIGAGNTIYF. The CDR3 nucleotides read TGTGCCAGCAGTTTAATAGGGGCTGGAAACACCATATATTTT.